The sequence of this T cell receptor beta chain was determined in a study of blood T cell repertoires in COVID-19 (TCRdb year 2020). Regarding the study in general: Samples from collaborators originated in the United States, Italy and Spain and spanned both the acute and convalescent phases of COVID-19. The material from the prospective study consisted of cDNA or gDNA derived from T cells, B-cell-depleted T cells, or PBMCs. Where HLA class I and class II types were available, the types were taken from metadata supplied by the sample provider, not from assay-based typing. A de-identified subject ID, COVID-19 status, age in years and sex were almost always included in the sample metadata. The samples were drawn from two sources: the first 160 participants of the ongoing ImmuneRACE study, and some 1,300 subjects contributed by 6 global collaborators. The repertoires were made available in a free public database intended to serve as a resource for research on the immune response to SARS-CoV-2. Subjects who had been exposed to COVID-19, were actively infected with it, or had recovered from it provided the deeply sampled blood TCRbeta repertoires that made up the dataset. Overall results and qualifications from the work: The quantity of clinical and demographic metadata differed by source and by participant and was supplied without curation.

At one collaborating source in Seattle, patients were enrolled during active infection and were followed longitudinally through the course of disease. The collaborating institutions used their own protocols to collect whole blood in K2EDTA tubes. For TCRbeta analysis, collaborator samples were shipped as frozen whole blood, as isolated PBMCs, or as DNA extracted from either sample type. From cysteine to phenylalanine, the CDR3 is 15 amino acids long. Solely the CDR3 DNA is kept, with 45 bases framed from the first base. Trimming removed 6 bases from V and 5 bases from J, leaving 16 bases between the germline ends. CDR1 and CDR2 (SGHTA, FQGNSA) derive from the germline V gene. TCRbeta CDR3 regions were amplified from genomic DNA using the immunoSEQ Assay, a bias-controlled multiplex PCR. The authors processed their data as follows. Within the assay, amplification of reference gene primers was used to estimate how many nucleated cells each sample contained. Sequence reads were collapsed and filtered to measure the absolute abundance of every unique TCRbeta CDR3 rearrangement. For each sample, productive Simpson clonality was calculated as the square root of Simpson's diversity index across productive rearrangements. This is the immuneACCESS table as TCRdb keeps it, with only in-frame sequences that have V and J called. A part of the clones is gone; compared with another copy, unresolved V genes explain less than half, and the rest is unexplained. V, J and clone size are those of that table, while D and trimming were read from the DNA. Across this sample there are 200,000 to 250,000 clones, with around four fifths seen only once. Together, the top ten hold 8% to 11% of the sample.

Comments on this clone: Its cognate antigen has yet to be identified. No base-level quality is on record; no much larger clone is a single base apart.

This chain joins TRBV7-2 to TRBJ2-2, with a weak D call of TRBD2 (5 bases match). The clonotype comes from an elderly woman with COVID-19, enrolled during active disease. The sample consisted of peripheral blood. In nucleotides, the sequence is TGTGCCAGCAGACAGCGGACCCAGGAGACCGGGGAGCTGTTTTTT. This sequence encodes CASRQRTQETGELFF.